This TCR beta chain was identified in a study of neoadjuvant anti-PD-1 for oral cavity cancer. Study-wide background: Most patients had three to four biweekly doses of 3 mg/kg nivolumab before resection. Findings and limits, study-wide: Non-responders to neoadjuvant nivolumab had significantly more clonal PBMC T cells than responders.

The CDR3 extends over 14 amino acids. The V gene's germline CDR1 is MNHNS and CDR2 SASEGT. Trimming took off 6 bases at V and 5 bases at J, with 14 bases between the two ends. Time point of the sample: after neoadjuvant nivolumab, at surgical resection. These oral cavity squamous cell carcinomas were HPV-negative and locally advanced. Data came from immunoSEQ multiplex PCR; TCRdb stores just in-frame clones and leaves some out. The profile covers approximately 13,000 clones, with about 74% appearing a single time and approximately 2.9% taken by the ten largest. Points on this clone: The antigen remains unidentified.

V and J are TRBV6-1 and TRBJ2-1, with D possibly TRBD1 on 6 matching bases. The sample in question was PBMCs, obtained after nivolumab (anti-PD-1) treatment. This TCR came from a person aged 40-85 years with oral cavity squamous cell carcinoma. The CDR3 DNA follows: TGTGCCAGCAGGCCCGGGACAAAAAACAATGAGCAGTTCTTC. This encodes CASRPGTKNNEQFF.